These T cell receptor beta chains were read from a single sample in a study of response to subunit inactivated influenza vaccine. TCRdb processed the RT-PCR reads anew with MiXCR; each CDR3 protein has one entry. The table shows 550,000 to 600,000 distinct CDR3 sequences, with 10% to 15% occurring only once. The sample in question was PBMCs from blood, obtained on the day of vaccination. The receptors were gathered from a man aged 45-65 years who received an inactivated influenza vaccine. Each CDR3 is given with its conserved first and last residue. The order of the fields is CDR3 DNA, CDR3 protein, clone size, CDR3 length, D gene, J gene, V gene. The D gene is left open where the match is weak. Part of the rows lack a size; the others show once, few, many or a class for expanded clones.

cdr3_nt: TGCAGTGCTAGAGATAACAGGGGGTACACAGATACGCAGTATTTT
cdr3_aa: CSARDNRGYTDTQYF
clone_size: .
cdr3_length: 15
d_call: TRBD1
j_call: TRBJ2-3
v_call: TRBV20-1

cdr3_nt: TGCGCCAGCAGCTCGGCACAAGGTGTCTATGGCTACACCTTC
cdr3_aa: CASSSAQGVYGYTF
clone_size: .
cdr3_length: 14
d_call: .
j_call: TRBJ1-2
v_call: TRBV5-1

cdr3_nt: TGTGCCAGCAGCAGACCAAGGACAGGGTCCTACGAGCAGTACTTC
cdr3_aa: CASSRPRTGSYEQYF
clone_size: few
cdr3_length: 15
d_call: .
j_call: TRBJ2-7
v_call: TRBV21-1

cdr3_nt: TGCAGCGTTGGGAGGACAGGCCGCATGAACACTGAAGCTTTCTTT
cdr3_aa: CSVGRTGRMNTEAFF
clone_size: many
cdr3_length: 15
d_call: TRBD1
j_call: TRBJ1-1
v_call: TRBV29-1

cdr3_nt: TGCAGTGCTAGAAATAAAGAAGGGGCAGATACGCAGTATTTT
cdr3_aa: CSARNKEGADTQYF
clone_size: many
cdr3_length: 14
d_call: .
j_call: TRBJ2-3
v_call: TRBV20-1

cdr3_nt: TGTGCCAGCAGCTTAGCCCCTGGCAGGCCTAACTATGGCTACACCTTC
cdr3_aa: CASSLAPGRPNYGYTF
clone_size: few
cdr3_length: 16
d_call: .
j_call: TRBJ1-2
v_call: TRBV7-8

cdr3_nt: TGCGCCAGCAGCCAAGAGACAGGTTCGAACACCGGGGAGCTGTTTTTT
cdr3_aa: CASSQETGSNTGELFF
clone_size: many
cdr3_length: 16
d_call: .
j_call: TRBJ2-2
v_call: TRBV4-3

cdr3_nt: TGTGCCAGCAGCTTAGAATTAAGCGGGGGCCGGGAGCTGTTTTTT
cdr3_aa: CASSLELSGGRELFF
clone_size: .
cdr3_length: 15
d_call: TRBD2
j_call: TRBJ2-2
v_call: TRBV11-2

cdr3_nt: TGCAGCTTAGTTCGTGGCTCCTACGAGCAGTACTTC
cdr3_aa: CSLVRGSYEQYF
clone_size: few
cdr3_length: 12
d_call: .
j_call: TRBJ2-7
v_call: TRBV29-1

cdr3_nt: TGCAGTGCTAGGGGGCCTAGCGGGTCCTACGCTGGGCAGTACTTC
cdr3_aa: CSARGPSGSYAGQYF
clone_size: .
cdr3_length: 15
d_call: TRBD2
j_call: TRBJ2-7
v_call: TRBV20-1

cdr3_nt: TGTGCCAGCAGTTTATCGTCTGGTACTGCTGGCTACACCTTC
cdr3_aa: CASSLSSGTAGYTF
clone_size: many
cdr3_length: 14
d_call: .
j_call: TRBJ1-2
v_call: TRBV12-3/TRBV12-4

cdr3_nt: TGTGCCAGCAGTTTAGCGGGGACACGTGTTAAACTGTTTTTT
cdr3_aa: CASSLAGTRVKLFF
clone_size: .
cdr3_length: 14
d_call: .
j_call: TRBJ1-4
v_call: TRBV12-3/TRBV12-4

cdr3_nt: TGCAGTGTCGGGGAGAGAGCCAAAAACATTCAGTACTTC
cdr3_aa: CSVGERAKNIQYF
clone_size: .
cdr3_length: 13
d_call: .
j_call: TRBJ2-4
v_call: TRBV20-1

cdr3_nt: TGCGCCAGCAGCTTGGTTCGGGGGGGGATATCACCCCTCCACTTT
cdr3_aa: CASSLVRGGISPLHF
clone_size: few
cdr3_length: 15
d_call: .
j_call: TRBJ1-6
v_call: TRBV5-1

cdr3_nt: TGTGCCAGCAGTACATTACTTCGGGGGCAAGAGACCCAGTACTTC
cdr3_aa: CASSTLLRGQETQYF
clone_size: .
cdr3_length: 15
d_call: .
j_call: TRBJ2-5
v_call: TRBV27

cdr3_nt: TGTGCCAGCAGTTCGGAGGTTGGCACAGATACGCAGTATTTT
cdr3_aa: CASSSEVGTDTQYF
clone_size: many
cdr3_length: 14
d_call: .
j_call: TRBJ2-3
v_call: TRBV12-3/TRBV12-4

cdr3_nt: TGTGCCAGCAGTTCTAGCGGGAGGTTTTGGGATACGCAGTATTTT
cdr3_aa: CASSSSGRFWDTQYF
clone_size: .
cdr3_length: 15
d_call: TRBD2
j_call: TRBJ2-3
v_call: TRBV6-5

cdr3_nt: TGCAGTGCTACCGCACTGGGGGGGATATACAATGAGCAGTTCTTC
cdr3_aa: CSATALGGIYNEQFF
clone_size: .
cdr3_length: 15
d_call: TRBD2
j_call: TRBJ2-1
v_call: TRBV20-1

cdr3_nt: TGCGCCAGCAGCCAATGGGGAGGGGTTGGGACTGAAGCTTTCTTT
cdr3_aa: CASSQWGGVGTEAFF
clone_size: few
cdr3_length: 15
d_call: .
j_call: TRBJ1-1
v_call: TRBV4-1

cdr3_nt: TGTGCCAGCGGGGGGGGGACTAGCCGGAATGAGCAGTTCTTC
cdr3_aa: CASGGGTSRNEQFF
clone_size: few
cdr3_length: 14
d_call: TRBD2
j_call: TRBJ2-1
v_call: TRBV3-1

cdr3_nt: TGTGCCAGCACCGATGGACTGTACACCGGGGAGCTGTTTTTT
cdr3_aa: CASTDGLYTGELFF
clone_size: few
cdr3_length: 14
d_call: .
j_call: TRBJ2-2
v_call: TRBV12-3/TRBV12-4

cdr3_nt: TGTGCCAGCAGCTACCGGACAGGGAAAGGGAATGAGCAGTTCTTC
cdr3_aa: CASSYRTGKGNEQFF
clone_size: many
cdr3_length: 15
d_call: TRBD1
j_call: TRBJ2-1
v_call: TRBV7-2

cdr3_nt: TGCAGTGCCCTTCAGGGTTTGAACAATGAGCAGTTCTTC
cdr3_aa: CSALQGLNNEQFF
clone_size: few
cdr3_length: 13
d_call: .
j_call: TRBJ2-1
v_call: TRBV20-1

cdr3_nt: TGTGCCAGCAGCCAAGGTGTAGGACAGGTCTACGAGCAGTACTTC
cdr3_aa: CASSQGVGQVYEQYF
clone_size: .
cdr3_length: 15
d_call: TRBD1
j_call: TRBJ2-7
v_call: TRBV3-1

cdr3_nt: TGTGCCAGCAGCCATCAGGGAGGCACTGAAGCTTTCTTT
cdr3_aa: CASSHQGGTEAFF
clone_size: few
cdr3_length: 13
d_call: .
j_call: TRBJ1-1
v_call: TRBV11-2

cdr3_nt: TGTGCCAGCAGCCGGGGCATTGAGCAGTTCTTC
cdr3_aa: CASSRGIEQFF
clone_size: few
cdr3_length: 11
d_call: .
j_call: TRBJ2-1
v_call: TRBV7-9

cdr3_nt: TGCAGTGCTATCCCGGCTTTTGGTGAAGCTTTCTTT
cdr3_aa: CSAIPAFGEAFF
clone_size: few
cdr3_length: 12
d_call: .
j_call: TRBJ1-1
v_call: TRBV20-1

cdr3_nt: TGCAGCGTGACTGGGAGCTCCTACAATGAGCAGTTCTTC
cdr3_aa: CSVTGSSYNEQFF
clone_size: .
cdr3_length: 13
d_call: .
j_call: TRBJ2-1
v_call: TRBV29-1

cdr3_nt: TGTGCCAGCAGCTTACGGACTAGCGGGGGAGGAAATACGCAGTATTTT
cdr3_aa: CASSLRTSGGGNTQYF
clone_size: .
cdr3_length: 16
d_call: TRBD2
j_call: TRBJ2-3
v_call: TRBV7-9

cdr3_nt: TGTGCCAGCAGCTTCGGAGCGGGTGTCGGCAATGAGCAGTTCTTC
cdr3_aa: CASSFGAGVGNEQFF
clone_size: few
cdr3_length: 15
d_call: .
j_call: TRBJ2-1
v_call: TRBV5-6

cdr3_nt: TGTGCCAGCAGTTTTGTAGGGCAGATCTACGAGCAGTACTTC
cdr3_aa: CASSFVGQIYEQYF
clone_size: few
cdr3_length: 14
d_call: .
j_call: TRBJ2-7
v_call: TRBV27

cdr3_nt: TGTGCCAGCTCACAAACGGGACAGGGGAACAATCAGCCCCAGCATTTT
cdr3_aa: CASSQTGQGNNQPQHF
clone_size: .
cdr3_length: 16
d_call: TRBD1
j_call: TRBJ1-5
v_call: TRBV18

cdr3_nt: TGTGCCAGCAGCCGACTAGGGAGCTCTAGCACAGATACGCAGTATTTT
cdr3_aa: CASSRLGSSSTDTQYF
clone_size: few
cdr3_length: 16
d_call: .
j_call: TRBJ2-3
v_call: TRBV7-3

cdr3_nt: TGTGCCAGCAGCTTAGGCCCAGCACGAGAGACCCAGTACTTC
cdr3_aa: CASSLGPARETQYF
clone_size: many
cdr3_length: 14
d_call: .
j_call: TRBJ2-5
v_call: TRBV7-2

cdr3_nt: TGTGCCAGCAGTAACCGGGACCCACTTAATTCACCCCTCCACTTT
cdr3_aa: CASSNRDPLNSPLHF
clone_size: .
cdr3_length: 15
d_call: .
j_call: TRBJ1-6
v_call: TRBV2

cdr3_nt: TGTGCCAGCAGCCCCACGGGCGGGAGGGCCGGTGAGCAGTACTTC
cdr3_aa: CASSPTGGRAGEQYF
clone_size: .
cdr3_length: 15
d_call: TRBD2
j_call: TRBJ2-7
v_call: TRBV28

cdr3_nt: TGCAGTGCTGGCGGGACTAGCAGATCAGATACGCAGTATTTT
cdr3_aa: CSAGGTSRSDTQYF
clone_size: few
cdr3_length: 14
d_call: TRBD2
j_call: TRBJ2-3
v_call: TRBV20-1

cdr3_nt: TGTGCCAGCACTTTAGGGGGGGTCTACAATGAGCAGTTCTTC
cdr3_aa: CASTLGGVYNEQFF
clone_size: .
cdr3_length: 14
d_call: .
j_call: TRBJ2-1
v_call: TRBV28

cdr3_nt: TGCGCCAGCAGTCTCCGGTGGACAGCTCAAGAGACCCAGTACTTC
cdr3_aa: CASSLRWTAQETQYF
clone_size: .
cdr3_length: 15
d_call: .
j_call: TRBJ2-5
v_call: TRBV28

cdr3_nt: TGTGCCAGTAGTATAGTAGGAAAGAACACTGAAGCTTTCTTT
cdr3_aa: CASSIVGKNTEAFF
clone_size: .
cdr3_length: 14
d_call: .
j_call: TRBJ1-1
v_call: TRBV19

cdr3_nt: TGCAGTGCTCTTAAGGGGGCTGGACCCGGGGAGCTGTTTTTT
cdr3_aa: CSALKGAGPGELFF
clone_size: few
cdr3_length: 14
d_call: TRBD1
j_call: TRBJ2-2
v_call: TRBV20-1

cdr3_nt: TGTGCCAGCAGTTCTCCCCCGGACTATGGCTACACCTTC
cdr3_aa: CASSSPPDYGYTF
clone_size: few
cdr3_length: 13
d_call: .
j_call: TRBJ1-2
v_call: TRBV6-5

cdr3_nt: TGTGCCAGCAGTGAAGTTGCGCAGGTGTACTCCTACGAGCAGTACTTC
cdr3_aa: CASSEVAQVYSYEQYF
clone_size: many
cdr3_length: 16
d_call: .
j_call: TRBJ2-7
v_call: TRBV2

cdr3_nt: TGTGCCAGCGGGGGGCCGGGACTCAGGCAGTTCTTC
cdr3_aa: CASGGPGLRQFF
clone_size: once
cdr3_length: 12
d_call: .
j_call: TRBJ2-1
v_call: TRBV6-5

cdr3_nt: TGTGCCAGCAGCCGATTCCCGACACCCACCTACGAGCAGTACTTC
cdr3_aa: CASSRFPTPTYEQYF
clone_size: few
cdr3_length: 15
d_call: .
j_call: TRBJ2-7
v_call: TRBV14

cdr3_nt: TGCAGTGCTAGGGCAGGGGTGGGTGAGCAGTTCTTC
cdr3_aa: CSARAGVGEQFF
clone_size: few
cdr3_length: 12
d_call: .
j_call: TRBJ2-1
v_call: TRBV20-1